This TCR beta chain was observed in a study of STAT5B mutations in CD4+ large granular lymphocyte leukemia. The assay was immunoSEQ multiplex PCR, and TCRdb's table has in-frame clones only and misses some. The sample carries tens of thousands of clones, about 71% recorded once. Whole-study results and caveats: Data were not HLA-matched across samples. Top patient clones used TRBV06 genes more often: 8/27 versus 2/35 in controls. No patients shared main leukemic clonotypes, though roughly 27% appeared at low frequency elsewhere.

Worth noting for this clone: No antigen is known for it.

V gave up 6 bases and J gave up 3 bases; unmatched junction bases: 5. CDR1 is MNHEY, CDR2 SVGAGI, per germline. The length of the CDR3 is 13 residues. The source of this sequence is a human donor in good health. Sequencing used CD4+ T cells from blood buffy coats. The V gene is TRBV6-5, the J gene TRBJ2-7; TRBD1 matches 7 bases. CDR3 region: CASREGQLYEQYF. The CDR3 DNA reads TGTGCCAGCAGAGAGGGACAGCTCTACGAGCAGTACTTC.